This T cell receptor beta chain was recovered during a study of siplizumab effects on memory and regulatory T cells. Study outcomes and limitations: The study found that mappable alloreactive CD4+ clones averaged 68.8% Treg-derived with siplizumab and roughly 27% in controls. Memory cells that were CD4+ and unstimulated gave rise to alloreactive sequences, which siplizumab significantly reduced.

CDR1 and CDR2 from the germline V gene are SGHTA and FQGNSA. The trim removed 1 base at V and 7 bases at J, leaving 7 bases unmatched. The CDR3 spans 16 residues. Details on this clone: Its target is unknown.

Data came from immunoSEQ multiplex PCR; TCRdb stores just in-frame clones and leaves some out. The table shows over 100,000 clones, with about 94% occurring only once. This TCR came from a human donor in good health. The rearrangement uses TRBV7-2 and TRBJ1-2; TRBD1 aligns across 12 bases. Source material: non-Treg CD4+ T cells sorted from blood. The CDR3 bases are TGTGCCAGCAGCTTAGGAGTTTCGGGACAGGGGGCTGGCTACACCTTC. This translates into CASSLGVSGQGAGYTF.